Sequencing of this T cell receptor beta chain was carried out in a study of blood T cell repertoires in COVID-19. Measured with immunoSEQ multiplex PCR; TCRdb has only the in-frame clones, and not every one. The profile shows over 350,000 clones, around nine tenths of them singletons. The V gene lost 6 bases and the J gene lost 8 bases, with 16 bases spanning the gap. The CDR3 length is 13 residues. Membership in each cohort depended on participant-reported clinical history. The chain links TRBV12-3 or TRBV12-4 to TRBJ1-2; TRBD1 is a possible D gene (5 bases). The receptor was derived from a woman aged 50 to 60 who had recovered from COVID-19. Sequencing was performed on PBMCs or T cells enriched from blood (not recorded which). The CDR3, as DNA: TGTGCCAGCAGCCGGGGGGAGGGATGGGGCTACACCTTC. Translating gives CASSRGEGWGYTF.